The 15 T cell receptor beta chains presented below share a single source sample, sequenced in a study of shared clonotypes between healthy human individuals. Here immunoSEQ multiplex PCR was the method, and the copy in TCRdb shows in-frame clones only, minus some. The table has about 960,000 clones, 70% to 85% seen once. Sequenced sample: memory CD4+ T cells sorted from blood. The subset denotes: CD45RA-negative fraction. Receptors originate from a man between 18 and 35 years old in good health.

The chain carries TRBV2 and TRBJ2-5; D gene ambiguous. Trimming pared 5 bases from V and 0 bases from J, leaving 13 bases between. The V gene's germline CDR1 is SNHLY and CDR2 FYNNEI. The CDR3 runs to 15 residues. CDR3 protein: CASSPTAVYQETQYF. DNA for the CDR3: TGTGCCAGCAGTCCCACGGCTGTGTACCAAGAGACCCAGTACTTC.

This clone showed up just a few times. This rearrangement joins TRBV4-1 to TRBJ1-6; D is ambiguous. Trimming removed 1 base from V and 9 bases from J, with 13 bases in between. The CDR3 runs to 15 residues. Looked up from germline, CDR1 is MGHRA and CDR2 is YSYEKL. The DNA for the CDR3 is TGCGCCAGCAGCCAAGGGGAGCAGGTCTTTTCACCCCTCCACTTT. Its protein is CASSQGEQVFSPLHF.

This clone showed up just once. Other DNA sequences in this sample translate to the same CDR3. The chain employs TRBV5-1 and TRBJ1-3; D not resolved. Germline CDR1 and CDR2: SGHRS and YFSETQ. The V end was cut by 5 bases, the J end by 0 bases, with 12 bases between. The CDR3 loop spans 15 amino acids. CDR3 sequence reads: CASSRSGDSGNTIYF. The CDR3 DNA reads as TGCGCCAGCAGTCGAAGCGGCGACTCTGGAAACACCATATATTTT.

The rearrangement joins TRBV7-2 to TRBJ1-1; weak D call: TRBD1 (5 bases). Germline V gene lookup returns CDR1 SGHTA and CDR2 FQGNSA. The CDR3 contains 12 residues. V lost 5 bases to trimming and J lost 5 bases, with 9 bases between them. CDR3 protein: CASSRKGTEAFF. Here the CDR3 DNA reads TGTGCCAGCAGCCGCAAGGGGACTGAAGCTTTCTTT.

A few counts support this clone. The rearrangement links TRBV7-2 to TRBJ1-6; D call uncertain. The CDR3 extends over 13 amino acids. With 6 bases removed from V and 9 bases from J, the gap between germline ends came to 12 bases. Germline V CDR1 and CDR2: SGHTA, FQGNSA. The CDR3 spells CASRDGRTSPLHF. As DNA, the CDR3 is TGTGCCAGCAGGGACGGACGGACTTCACCCCTCCACTTT.

Only one count was recorded for this clone. The genes are TRBV7-9 and TRBJ1-1; D is ambiguous. Trimming shortened V by 10 bases and J by 7 bases, and 16 bases separated the two germline ends. The germline CDR1 and CDR2 sequences are SEHNR and FQNEAQ (reference sequence). The CDR3 sequence is 12 residues long. The CDR3 here is CATPILDGEAFF. CDR3 bases: TGTGCCACCCCTATTTTGGACGGTGAAGCTTTCTTT. Full variable domain (rest looked up from reference TRBV7-9 and TRBJ1-1): DTGVSQNPRHKITKRGQNVTFRCDPISEHNRLYWYRQTLGQGPEFLTYFQNEAQLEKSRLLSDRFSAERPKGSFSTLEIQRTEQGDSAMYLCATPILDGEAFFGQGTRLTVV.

This rearrangement joins TRBV7-9 to TRBJ1-3, with 8 bases identical to TRBD1. Trimming at V came to 6 bases and at J to 0 bases, leaving 4 bases not matched to a gene. Looked up from germline, CDR1 is SEHNR and CDR2 is FQNEAQ (reference sequence). CDR3 length: 15 amino acids. The CDR3 DNA is TGTGCCAGCAGTGTAACAGGGGGCTCTGGAAACACCATATATTTT. It encodes CASSVTGGSGNTIYF. The full variable domain, rest sourced from reference TRBV7-9 and TRBJ1-3, is DTGVSQNPRHKITKRGQNVTFRCDPISEHNRLYWYRQTLGQGPEFLTYFQNEAQLEKSRLLSDRFSAERPKGSFSTLEIQRTEQGDSAMYLCASSVTGGSGNTIYFGEGSWLTVV.

This rearrangement joins TRBV10-3 to TRBJ1-4, with D unresolved. V lost 6 bases and J 8 bases, leaving 16 bases between the germline ends. Per the germline V gene, CDR1 is ENHRY and CDR2 is SYGVKD. The CDR3 length is 14 residues. CDR3 sequence reads: CAISPGGSGEKLFF. Here the CDR3 DNA reads TGTGCCATCAGCCCGGGAGGGTCAGGCGAAAAACTGTTTTTT.

The gene calls are TRBV10-3 and TRBJ2-2, with D possibly TRBD1 on 6 matching bases. Germline V gene lookup returns CDR1 ENHRY and CDR2 SYGVKD. This CDR3 spans 15 amino acids. Trimming cost V 2 bases and J 5 bases, with 12 bases left between them. CDR3 residues: CAISERGHLTGELFF. The CDR3 coding sequence is TGTGCCATCAGTGAGAGGGGACATCTGACCGGGGAGCTGTTTTTT.

This clone has more than one count but fewer than ten. V and J are TRBV19 and TRBJ1-6; TRBD1 is a possible D gene (5 bases). This CDR3 region has 18 residues. Trimming took off 5 bases at V and 7 bases at J, with 24 bases between the two ends. CDR1 is LNHDA, CDR2 SQIVND, per germline (reference sequence). The CDR3 here is CASSLPRQTQFGNSPLHF. CDR3 in DNA: TGTGCCAGTAGTTTACCTCGACAGACCCAATTCGGAAATTCACCCCTCCACTTT.

The chain carries TRBV4-3 and TRBJ2-3, with TRBD2 matching over 10 bases. This CDR3 contains 14 residues. Germline CDR1 and CDR2: LGHNA and YSLEER. The V and J ends lost 5 bases and 5 bases, in that order; junction bases with no gene match: 4. CDR3 in amino acids: CASSTQRGGDTQYF. The CDR3 region has the DNA TGCGCCAGCAGCACCCAGCGGGGGGGAGATACGCAGTATTTT.

Details on this clone: A read error may be the cause here, since a much bigger clone is one base away. Other nucleotide sequences from this sample produce the same CDR3. The V and J genes are TRBV10-3 and TRBJ2-1, with unresolved D. Germline V gene sequence: CDR1 ENHRY, CDR2 SYGVKD. Between the trimmed V and J ends, which lost 2 bases and 3 bases, there was a span of 5 bases. This CDR3 region has 13 residues. CDR3 coding DNA: TGTGCCATCAGTGAGGGGTTCTACAATGAGCAGTTCTTC. Translation gives CAISEGFYNEQFF.

This clone appeared a few times. This chain uses TRBV27 with TRBJ1-3, with no clear D. V was clipped by 3 bases and J by 0 bases, with 12 bases between them. Germline V gene data show CDR1 as MNHEY and CDR2 as SMNVEV (reference sequence). The CDR3 covers 16 residues. The CDR3 spells CASSFSGVSSGNTIYF. CDR3 nucleotides: TGTGCCAGCAGTTTTTCCGGGGTATCCTCTGGAAACACCATATATTTT.

The CDR3 DNA sequence: TGTGCCAGCTCACCACGTCCGGGAGCCCCAGAGACCCAGTACTTC. Protein sequence: CASSPRPGAPETQYF. This chain uses TRBV18 with TRBJ2-5, with D possibly TRBD2 on 6 matching bases. Germline lookup yields CDR1 KGHSH and CDR2 LQKENI. The CDR3 spans 15 residues. V gave up 1 base and J gave up 4 bases, with 13 bases separating them.

The V gene is TRBV29-1, the J gene TRBJ1-2; D is unclear. The CDR3 covers 12 residues. Trimming took 7 bases from V and 3 from J, leaving 12 bases between them. Looked up from germline, CDR1 is SQVTM and CDR2 is ANQGSEA. CDR3: CSARTGYYGYTF. The CDR3 bases are TGCAGCGCCCGAACTGGATACTATGGCTACACCTTC.